This TCR beta chain derives from a study of memory CD4+ T cells and cytomegalovirus serostatus. Study-wide context: Of the healthy Belgian adults, fewer than 10 were CMV seropositive and 20 to 30 seronegative.

This clone has a handful of counts. No antigen is known for it. Single viable CD3+CD4+CD8-CD45RO+ cells were sorted as the memory CD4+ T cells. After thawing, CD4+ T cells were positively selected. Clones were read by immunoSEQ multiplex PCR, and TCRdb kept only the in-frame ones, dropping some. Among about 41,000 clones listed, around 75% were seen once. This CDR3 has 16 amino acids. In germline, CDR1 is MNHEY, CDR2 SMNVEV (reference sequence). Trimming cost V 5 bases and J 0 bases, with 13 bases left between them. Study findings and constraints: Of 150 to 200 reported CMV TCRbeta sequences, roughly 67 were found in memory CD4+ repertoires. Suggested: most of the CMV-linked TCR signature lies in CD4+ memory cells.

The specimen was memory CD4+ T cells from blood. J is TRBJ2-2 and V is TRBV27; a possible D gene is TRBD1 (5 bases). The sequence was obtained from an adult in good health and CMV-seronegative. The CDR3 DNA reads TGTGCCAGCAGTCCGAGGACACTCTCGAACACCGGGGAGCTGTTTTTT. This encodes CASSPRTLSNTGELFF.